Listed below are T cell receptor beta chains from one sample, sequenced in a study of stem cell transplantation in POMP-related autoinflammatory disease. Measured with immunoSEQ multiplex PCR; TCRdb has only the in-frame clones, and not every one. Counted here are approximately 65,000 clones, more than 75% occurring once; the ten biggest clones make up about 0.66%. The source material was CD4+ T cells from PBMCs, sampled after stem cell transplantation. The source is a human patient with POMP-related autoinflammation and immune dysregulation (PRAID). The graft donor may account for some of the T cells. Both conserved end residues are part of each CDR3. The D gene is left open where the match is weak. Clone size is stated in some rows and not others, as once, few, many or a class when expanded.

J: TRBJ2-1; D: NA; V: TRBV29-1; size: NA; CDR3: CSVRGYNEQFF; DNA: TGCAGCGTCAGGGGTTACAATGAGCAGTTCTTC
J: TRBJ1-5; D: NA; V: TRBV30; size: NA; CDR3: CAWSVKGGQPQHF; DNA: TGTGCCTGGAGTGTTAAGGGAGGTCAGCCCCAGCATTTT
J: TRBJ2-3; D: NA; V: TRBV5-1; size: NA; CDR3: CASSLGLSTDTQYF; DNA: TGCGCCAGCAGCTTGGGGCTTTCCACAGATACGCAGTATTTT
J: TRBJ1-4; D: NA; V: TRBV27; size: once; CDR3: CASSPVPLIEKLFF; DNA: TGTGCCAGCAGTCCCGTCCCGCTTATCGAAAAACTGTTTTTT
J: TRBJ2-5; D: NA; V: TRBV6-1; size: NA; CDR3: CASSEQTVKETQYF; DNA: TGTGCCAGCAGTGAACAGACAGTTAAAGAGACCCAGTACTTC
J: TRBJ1-1; D: NA; V: TRBV19; size: NA; CDR3: CASSHGGGAEAFF; DNA: TGTGCCAGTAGTCACGGGGGAGGCGCTGAAGCTTTCTTT
J: TRBJ2-1; D: NA; V: TRBV5-4; size: NA; CDR3: CASSLVGPDEQFF; DNA: TGTGCCAGCAGCTTGGTAGGGCCCGATGAGCAGTTCTTC
J: TRBJ1-2; D: TRBD1; V: TRBV19; size: NA; CDR3: CASSSGTGRGNYGYTF; DNA: TGTGCCAGTAGCTCCGGGACAGGCCGGGGGAACTATGGCTACACCTTC
J: TRBJ1-1; D: TRBD1; V: TRBV5-1; size: NA; CDR3: CASSLGTGGTEAFF; DNA: TGCGCCAGCAGCTTGGGGACAGGCGGTACTGAAGCTTTCTTT
J: TRBJ1-1; D: NA; V: TRBV6-5; size: NA; CDR3: CASLAVPTEAFF; DNA: TGTGCCAGCCTGGCAGTACCCACTGAAGCTTTCTTT
J: TRBJ1-5; D: NA; V: TRBV6-5; size: once; CDR3: CASSYRGNQPQHF; DNA: TGTGCCAGCAGTTACCGTGGCAATCAGCCCCAGCATTTT
J: TRBJ1-6; D: NA; V: TRBV10-1; size: NA; CDR3: CASNLYARTLLF; DNA: TGCGCCAGCAACTTATACGCCCGGACCCTCCTATTT
J: TRBJ2-3; D: NA; V: TRBV9; size: once; CDR3: CASSALRGTDTQYF; DNA: TGTGCCAGCAGCGCCCTCAGGGGCACAGATACGCAGTATTTT
J: TRBJ2-7; D: TRBD1; V: TRBV4-1; size: NA; CDR3: CASSQLGQGSYEQYF; DNA: TGCGCCAGCAGCCAACTCGGACAGGGGTCCTACGAGCAGTACTTC
J: TRBJ1-2; D: TRBD1; V: TRBV19; size: NA; CDR3: CASTQTGVYGYTF; DNA: TGTGCCAGTACTCAAACAGGGGTCTATGGCTACACCTTC
J: TRBJ1-2; D: NA; V: TRBV16; size: NA; CDR3: CASSPIDRGYSNYGYTF; DNA: TGTGCCAGCAGCCCAATTGACAGAGGCTACTCTAACTATGGCTACACCTTC
J: TRBJ1-6; D: NA; V: TRBV19; size: NA; CDR3: CASRTANSPLHF; DNA: TGTGCCAGCCGGACAGCTAATTCACCCCTCCACTTT
J: TRBJ1-5; D: NA; V: TRBV2; size: NA; CDR3: CASSVWGYSNQPQHF; DNA: TGTGCCAGCAGTGTTTGGGGATATAGCAATCAGCCCCAGCATTTT
J: TRBJ1-3; D: NA; V: TRBV16; size: NA; CDR3: CASSPTGPGNTIYF; DNA: TGTGCCAGCAGTCCCACAGGACCTGGAAACACCATATATTTT
J: TRBJ2-5; D: NA; V: TRBV2; size: NA; CDR3: CASKAVLGETQYF; DNA: TGTGCCAGCAAGGCGGTCCTGGGGGAGACCCAGTACTTC
J: TRBJ2-3; D: TRBD2; V: TRBV28; size: NA; CDR3: CASSLVGLAGADTQYF; DNA: TGTGCCAGCAGTTTAGTCGGACTAGCGGGGGCAGATACGCAGTATTTT
J: TRBJ1-5; D: NA; V: TRBV25-1; size: NA; CDR3: CASSGERGSNQPQHF; DNA: TGTGCCAGCAGTGGGGAGAGGGGGAGCAATCAGCCCCAGCATTTT
J: TRBJ1-2; D: NA; V: TRBV11-2; size: NA; CDR3: CASSSGPKDYGYTF; DNA: TGTGCCAGCAGCTCCGGGCCCAAAGACTATGGCTACACCTTC
J: TRBJ1-2; D: NA; V: TRBV9; size: NA; CDR3: CASSWDGATYGYTF; DNA: TGTGCCAGCAGCTGGGACGGAGCTACATATGGCTACACCTTC
J: TRBJ1-4; D: TRBD1; V: TRBV28; size: NA; CDR3: CASSSGQGTNEKLFF; DNA: TGTGCCAGCAGTTCCGGACAGGGAACTAATGAAAAACTGTTTTTT
J: TRBJ1-5; D: NA; V: TRBV28; size: once; CDR3: CASSPGPSWGQPQHF; DNA: TGTGCCAGCAGTCCGGGACCGAGTTGGGGGCAGCCCCAGCATTTT
J: TRBJ2-2; D: TRBD2; V: TRBV18; size: NA; CDR3: CASSKLAGDLNTGELFF; DNA: TGTGCCAGCTCAAAGCTAGCGGGAGACCTAAACACCGGGGAGCTGTTTTTT
J: TRBJ1-1; D: TRBD1; V: TRBV7-9; size: NA; CDR3: CASSSVRGDWRDTEAFF; DNA: TGTGCCAGCAGCTCCGTCAGGGGGGATTGGAGGGACACTGAAGCTTTCTTT
J: TRBJ1-2; D: TRBD1; V: TRBV4-1; size: NA; CDR3: CASSQEDRLYGYTF; DNA: TGCGCCAGCAGCCAAGAGGACAGGCTCTATGGCTACACCTTC
J: TRBJ1-1; D: NA; V: TRBV5-4; size: NA; CDR3: CASSLSDRNTEAFF; DNA: TGTGCCAGCAGCTTGAGTGACAGAAACACTGAAGCTTTCTTT
J: TRBJ2-4; D: NA; V: TRBV5-1; size: NA; CDR3: CASSPGQPLAKNIQYF; DNA: TGCGCCAGCAGCCCCGGACAGCCCTTAGCCAAAAACATTCAGTACTTC
J: TRBJ2-2; D: TRBD1; V: TRBV5-4; size: once; CDR3: CASSSGGRTGELFF; DNA: TGTGCCAGCAGCTCAGGGGGCAGAACCGGGGAGCTGTTTTTT
J: TRBJ2-2; D: NA; V: TRBV28; size: NA; CDR3: CASSPNRQGTGFRLGRAGELFF; DNA: TGTGCCAGCAGTCCAAATAGACAGGGGACAGGCTTTCGTTTGGGGAGGGCCGGGGAGCTGTTTTTT
J: TRBJ1-4; D: TRBD1; V: TRBV28; size: NA; CDR3: CASSLLVSGTGVEKLFF; DNA: TGTGCCAGCAGTTTGCTCGTGTCGGGGACAGGGGTGGAAAAACTGTTTTTT
J: TRBJ2-1; D: NA; V: TRBV5-1; size: NA; CDR3: CASSSGLGAYHEQFF; DNA: TGCGCCAGCAGCTCAGGGTTGGGGGCATATCATGAGCAGTTCTTC
J: TRBJ2-6; D: NA; V: TRBV30; size: NA; CDR3: CAWSRRGAGANVLTF; DNA: TGTGCCTGGAGTCGAAGGGGGGCTGGGGCCAACGTCCTGACTTTC
J: TRBJ2-7; D: NA; V: TRBV4-2; size: once; CDR3: CASSQDRRRGKLGYEQYF; DNA: TGTGCCAGCAGCCAAGATCGCCGGAGGGGCAAACTGGGATACGAGCAGTACTTC
J: TRBJ1-4; D: NA; V: TRBV19; size: NA; CDR3: CASTMGVVEKLFF; DNA: TGTGCCAGTACCATGGGTGTTGTCGAAAAACTGTTTTTT
J: TRBJ2-1; D: NA; V: TRBV29-1; size: NA; CDR3: CSTHRVDEQFF; DNA: TGCAGTACACACAGGGTGGATGAGCAGTTCTTC
J: TRBJ1-6; D: NA; V: TRBV7-2; size: NA; CDR3: CASSSRDYYNSPLHF; DNA: TGTGCCAGCAGCTCACGGGACTACTATAATTCACCCCTCCACTTT
J: TRBJ2-2; D: NA; V: TRBV6-5; size: NA; CDR3: CASSKYSGELFF; DNA: TGTGCCAGCAGTAAATACTCCGGGGAGCTGTTTTTT
J: TRBJ2-7; D: NA; V: TRBV4-2; size: NA; CDR3: CASSHGRPPYEQYF; DNA: TGTGCCAGCAGCCACGGCCGACCCCCCTACGAGCAGTACTTC
J: TRBJ2-2; D: TRBD2; V: TRBV5-6; size: NA; CDR3: CASSLVGGANTGELFF; DNA: TGTGCCAGCAGCTTGGTTGGGGGGGCGAACACCGGGGAGCTGTTTTTT
J: TRBJ2-4; D: NA; V: TRBV2; size: NA; CDR3: CASSGRLLAKNIQYF; DNA: TGTGCCAGCAGTGGACGGCTTCTAGCCAAAAACATTCAGTACTTC
J: TRBJ2-7; D: NA; V: TRBV5-5; size: NA; CDR3: CASSRHSGTLKSSYEQYF; DNA: TGTGCCAGCAGCAGACACTCCGGGACACTCAAAAGCTCCTACGAGCAGTACTTC
J: TRBJ2-7; D: NA; V: TRBV11-2; size: NA; CDR3: CASSPLRGKKSHEQYF; DNA: TGTGCCAGCAGCCCACTCCGCGGAAAGAAGTCCCACGAGCAGTACTTC
J: TRBJ1-5; D: NA; V: TRBV6-6; size: NA; CDR3: CASSYGDNQPQHF; DNA: TGTGCCAGCAGTTACGGGGACAATCAGCCCCAGCATTTT
J: TRBJ1-1; D: NA; V: TRBV5-8; size: medium-sized; CDR3: CASRSRGNTEAFF; DNA: TGTGCCAGCAGGTCCCGGGGGAACACTGAAGCTTTCTTT
J: TRBJ1-1; D: TRBD1; V: TRBV5-1; size: once; CDR3: CASSLTGETEAFF; DNA: TGCGCCAGCAGCTTAACAGGGGAAACTGAAGCTTTCTTT
J: TRBJ2-5; D: NA; V: TRBV5-6; size: NA; CDR3: CASSLADFQETQYF; DNA: TGTGCCAGCAGCTTGGCCGACTTCCAAGAGACCCAGTACTTC